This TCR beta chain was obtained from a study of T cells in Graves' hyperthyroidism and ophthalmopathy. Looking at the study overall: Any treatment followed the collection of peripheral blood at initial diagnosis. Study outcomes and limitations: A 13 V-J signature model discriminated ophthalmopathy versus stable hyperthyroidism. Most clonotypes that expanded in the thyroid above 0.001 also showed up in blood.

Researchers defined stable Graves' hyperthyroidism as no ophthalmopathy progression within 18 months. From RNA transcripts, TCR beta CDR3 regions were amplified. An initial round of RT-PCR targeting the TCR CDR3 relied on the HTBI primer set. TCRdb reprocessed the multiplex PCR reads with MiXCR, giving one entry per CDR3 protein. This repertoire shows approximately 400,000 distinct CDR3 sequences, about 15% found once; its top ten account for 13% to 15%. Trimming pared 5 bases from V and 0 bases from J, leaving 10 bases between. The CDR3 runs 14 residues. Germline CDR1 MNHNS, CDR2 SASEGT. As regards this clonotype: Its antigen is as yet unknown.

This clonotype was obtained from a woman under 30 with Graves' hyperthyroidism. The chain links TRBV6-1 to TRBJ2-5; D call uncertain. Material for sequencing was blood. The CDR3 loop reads CASSLTSYQETQYF. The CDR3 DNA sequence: TGTGCCAGCAGTCTGACCTCTTACCAAGAGACCCAGTACTTC.